This is a list of T cell receptor beta chains from one sample in a study of blood T cell repertoires in COVID-19. Measured with immunoSEQ multiplex PCR; TCRdb has only the in-frame clones, and not every one. The sample carries fewer than 250,000 clones, less than 90% recorded once. Material for sequencing was peripheral blood. These receptor sequences come from a man aged 35 to 55 with acute or convalescent COVID-19. Each CDR3 is given with its conserved first and last residue. The D gene is left open where the match is weak. Clone size appears in some rows only: once, few, many, or a class for an expanded clone.

V: TRBV7-6; J: TRBJ1-2; D: TRBD1; size: -; CDR3: CASSLGTGRINYGYTF; DNA: TGTGCCAGCAGCTTAGGGACAGGGAGAATTAACTATGGCTACACCTTC
V: TRBV27; J: TRBJ2-7; D: -; size: -; CDR3: CASSLSGGGVSLYEQYF; DNA: TGTGCCAGCAGTTTATCGGGAGGAGGGGTATCCCTCTACGAGCAGTACTTC
V: TRBV5-6; J: TRBJ1-1; D: -; size: -; CDR3: CASMGGLTEAFF; DNA: TGTGCCAGCATGGGGGGGCTTACTGAAGCTTTCTTT
V: TRBV7-2; J: TRBJ2-3; D: -; size: -; CDR3: CASSSRVNRDTQYF; DNA: TGTGCCAGCAGCTCCCGGGTAAACCGAGATACGCAGTATTTT
V: TRBV5-4; J: TRBJ1-2; D: -; size: -; CDR3: CASSFGYRVFYGYTF; DNA: TGTGCCAGCAGCTTTGGGTACAGGGTATTCTATGGCTACACCTTC
V: TRBV10-3; J: TRBJ2-1; D: TRBD2; size: -; CDR3: CAISERMEAGPYNEQFF; DNA: TGTGCCATCAGTGAGAGAATGGAAGCGGGACCCTACAATGAGCAGTTCTTC
V: TRBV5-1; J: TRBJ2-5; D: TRBD1; size: -; CDR3: CASSLRDRETETQYF; DNA: TGCGCCAGCAGCCTAAGGGACAGGGAAACGGAGACCCAGTACTTC
V: TRBV7-2; J: TRBJ1-6; D: -; size: -; CDR3: CASSSRVGITNSPLHF; DNA: TGTGCCAGCAGCTCCAGGGTTGGTATTACGAATTCACCCCTCCACTTT
V: TRBV18; J: TRBJ2-7; D: TRBD1; size: once; CDR3: CASKMGQVEEQYF; DNA: TGTGCCAGCAAAATGGGACAGGTAGAGGAGCAGTACTTC
V: TRBV10-1; J: TRBJ1-1; D: -; size: -; CDR3: CASRRRLGELNTEAFF; DNA: TGCGCCAGCAGGAGGAGGCTCGGTGAGCTGAACACTGAAGCTTTCTTT
V: TRBV7-8; J: TRBJ2-2; D: TRBD1; size: -; CDR3: CASSWYDRGFTGELFF; DNA: TGTGCCAGCAGCTGGTACGACAGGGGATTCACCGGGGAGCTGTTTTTT
V: TRBV7-9; J: TRBJ2-4; D: TRBD1; size: -; CDR3: CASSPRDREANIQYF; DNA: TGTGCCAGCAGCCCTAGGGACAGGGAGGCAAACATTCAGTACTTC
V: TRBV2; J: TRBJ2-3; D: TRBD2; size: -; CDR3: CASSETSGTDTQYF; DNA: TGTGCCAGCAGTGAAACTAGCGGCACAGATACGCAGTATTTT
V: TRBV5-1; J: TRBJ2-2; D: -; size: -; CDR3: CASSLGGGTGELFF; DNA: TGCGCCAGCAGCTTGGGGGGCGGAACCGGGGAGCTGTTTTTT
V: TRBV2; J: TRBJ1-3; D: -; size: few; CDR3: CASSPGSSGNTIYF; DNA: TGTGCCAGCAGTCCGGGTTCCTCTGGAAACACCATATATTTT
V: TRBV28; J: TRBJ1-1; D: TRBD1; size: -; CDR3: CASGQGAGTEAFF; DNA: TGTGCCAGCGGTCAGGGGGCTGGTACTGAAGCTTTCTTT
V: TRBV5-5; J: TRBJ2-1; D: TRBD2; size: once; CDR3: CASTHGGGGPGSTSYNEQFF; DNA: TGTGCCAGCACTCACGGGGGCGGGGGGCCCGGGTCAACTTCCTACAATGAGCAGTTCTTC
V: TRBV12-3/TRBV12-4; J: TRBJ1-5; D: -; size: -; CDR3: CASSLAGNQPQHF; DNA: TGTGCCAGCAGTTTGGCGGGGAATCAGCCCCAGCATTTT
V: TRBV6-1; J: TRBJ1-1; D: -; size: -; CDR3: CASSEKLGTSNTEAFF; DNA: TGTGCCAGCAGTGAGAAATTAGGGACATCGAACACTGAAGCTTTCTTT
V: TRBV18; J: TRBJ1-6; D: -; size: few; CDR3: CASSQLGRGSSPLHF; DNA: TGTGCCAGCTCACAATTGGGTCGGGGTTCTTCACCCCTCCACTTT
V: TRBV19; J: TRBJ2-3; D: TRBD1; size: -; CDR3: CASSPQGADTQYF; DNA: TGTGCCAGTAGTCCACAGGGGGCAGATACGCAGTATTTT
V: TRBV5-8; J: TRBJ2-3; D: TRBD2; size: once; CDR3: CASSWLAGSTDTQYF; DNA: TGTGCCAGCAGCTGGCTAGCGGGTAGCACAGATACGCAGTATTTT
V: TRBV4-1; J: TRBJ2-3; D: TRBD2; size: -; CDR3: CASSPIGSGGVADTQYF; DNA: TGCGCCAGCAGCCCCATTGGGAGCGGGGGGGTCGCAGATACGCAGTATTTT
V: TRBV6-5; J: TRBJ2-2; D: TRBD2; size: few; CDR3: CASSYGGGPGTGELFF; DNA: TGTGCCAGCAGTTACGGGGGAGGGCCAGGCACCGGGGAGCTGTTTTTT
V: TRBV7-2; J: TRBJ2-1; D: TRBD2; size: -; CDR3: CASSRLAGGPGEQFF; DNA: TGTGCCAGCAGTCGACTAGCGGGGGGGCCCGGTGAGCAGTTCTTC
V: TRBV4-1; J: TRBJ2-7; D: TRBD2; size: -; CDR3: CASSQVGGGNPPEQYF; DNA: TGCGCCAGCAGCCAAGTTGGGGGAGGGAACCCCCCCGAGCAGTACTTC
V: TRBV10-3; J: TRBJ1-1; D: -; size: -; CDR3: CAISESTGRNTEAFF; DNA: TGTGCCATCAGTGAGTCTACCGGGAGGAACACTGAAGCTTTCTTT
V: TRBV5-1; J: TRBJ1-1; D: -; size: -; CDR3: CASTWGEMNTEAFF; DNA: TGCGCCAGCACCTGGGGGGAGATGAACACTGAAGCTTTCTTT
V: TRBV3-1/TRBV3-2; J: TRBJ1-1; D: -; size: -; CDR3: CASSQDRARVVPEAFF; DNA: TGTGCCAGCAGCCAAGATAGGGCCAGGGTGGTGCCTGAAGCTTTCTTT
V: TRBV30; J: TRBJ2-3; D: TRBD2; size: -; CDR3: CAWSVPRGLATDTQYF; DNA: TGTGCCTGGAGTGTACCTCGGGGACTAGCCACAGATACGCAGTATTTT
V: TRBV12-3/TRBV12-4; J: TRBJ1-2; D: TRBD1; size: few; CDR3: CASSFGQVAGYTF; DNA: TGTGCCAGCAGTTTCGGACAGGTGGCGGGCTACACCTTC
V: TRBV6-2/TRBV6-3; J: TRBJ2-1; D: TRBD2; size: -; CDR3: CASSSPIAGERNEQFF; DNA: TGTGCCAGCAGTTCCCCTATAGCGGGAGAGAGGAATGAGCAGTTCTTC
V: TRBV19; J: TRBJ2-1; D: TRBD1; size: once; CDR3: CASTSPGQGSTYNEQFF; DNA: TGTGCCAGTACTTCACCGGGACAGGGGTCGACCTACAATGAGCAGTTCTTC
V: TRBV30; J: TRBJ2-7; D: -; size: -; CDR3: CAWRQPGISQYF; DNA: TGTGCCTGGAGACAACCCGGGATATCTCAGTACTTC
V: TRBV5-1; J: TRBJ2-1; D: TRBD1; size: -; CDR3: CASSLFPGGPSSYNEQFF; DNA: TGCGCCAGCAGCTTGTTCCCAGGGGGTCCTAGCTCCTACAATGAGCAGTTCTTC
V: TRBV30; J: TRBJ2-7; D: TRBD2; size: -; CDR3: CAWSGGTSSYEQYF; DNA: TGTGCCTGGAGTGGAGGGACTAGTAGCTACGAGCAGTACTTC
V: TRBV3-1/TRBV3-2; J: TRBJ2-5; D: -; size: -; CDR3: CASSQATGWETQYF; DNA: TGTGCCAGCAGCCAAGCAACAGGCTGGGAGACCCAGTACTTC
V: TRBV6-2/TRBV6-3; J: TRBJ1-2; D: -; size: -; CDR3: CASSYTLLLGYTF; DNA: TGTGCCAGCAGTTACACCTTACTACTAGGCTACACCTTC
V: TRBV5-1; J: TRBJ1-6; D: -; size: -; CDR3: CASSSYRERGSPLHF; DNA: TGCGCCAGCAGCTCATACAGGGAGAGGGGTTCACCCCTCCACTTT
V: TRBV4-1; J: TRBJ1-2; D: -; size: -; CDR3: CASSRGQSNYGYTF; DNA: TGCGCCAGCAGCCGCGGACAGTCTAACTATGGCTACACCTTC
V: TRBV10-1; J: TRBJ2-1; D: TRBD2; size: -; CDR3: CASSDRTSGGDEQFF; DNA: TGCGCCAGCAGTGATCGTACTAGCGGGGGTGATGAGCAGTTCTTC